The 30 T cell receptor beta chains presented below share a single source sample, sequenced in a study of blood T cell repertoires in COVID-19. The method was immunoSEQ multiplex PCR; TCRdb's version includes in-frame clones alone and lacks a portion of them. The data hold fewer than 130,000 clones, with around 91% observed a single time. The material sequenced was peripheral blood. These receptors were taken from a woman aged 80 or over with acute or convalescent COVID-19.

This clone was seen once. The chain combines TRBV5-1 with TRBJ1-1; TRBD1 agrees at 10 bases. CDR1 SGHRS and CDR2 YFSETQ come from the germline V gene. The CDR3 is 15 residues long. Trimming took 4 bases from V and 5 from J; bases not matched to a gene: 8. DNA for the CDR3: TGCGCCAGCAGCAACTGGGACAGGGGTGGGACTGAAGCTTTCTTT. It encodes CASSNWDRGGTEAFF.

The rearrangement links TRBV6-5 to TRBJ2-3, with D possibly being TRBD2 (6 bases). The CDR3 length is 13 residues. Trimming took off 2 bases at V and 3 bases at J, with 6 bases between the two ends. Germline values: CDR1 MNHEY, CDR2 SVGAGI. In DNA form, the CDR3 reads TGTGCCAGCAGTTACGGGGGGACAGATACGCAGTATTTT. This sequence encodes CASSYGGTDTQYF.

Written as DNA, the CDR3 is TGTGCCAGCAGCTGGACAGGGGGCGAAGGCTACACCTTC. Residues: CASSWTGGEGYTF. The chain links TRBV3-1 (or the pseudogene TRBV3-2) to TRBJ1-2; TRBD1 matches 11 bases. The J segment lost 8 bases and the V segment lost 5 bases, leaving 4 bases of the junction unmatched. Germline V gives CDR1 LGHDT, CDR2 YNNKEL (reference sequence). The CDR3 extends over 13 amino acids.

The V call is TRBV12-3 or TRBV12-4, the J call TRBJ2-1; TRBD2 might be the D (5 bases). Deletions cut 0 bases from V and 12 bases from J, with 6 bases between. The CDR3 length is 11 residues. CDR3 sequence: CASSLATRQFF. In nucleotides, the CDR3 is TGTGCCAGCAGTTTAGCTACTAGGCAGTTCTTC.

V and J are TRBV7-8 and TRBJ2-1; 9 bases fit TRBD2. Trimming cost V 0 bases and J 9 bases; bases outside gene matches: 9. The CDR3 covers 16 residues. CDR1 and CDR2 (germline): SGHVS, FQNEAQ. The CDR3 is CASSLAVGGGAPEQFF. The CDR3 DNA is TGTGCCAGCAGCTTAGCGGTCGGCGGGGGGGCCCCTGAGCAGTTCTTC.

V and J are TRBV10-1 and TRBJ2-3; TRBD2 agrees at 10 bases. V was pared by 4 bases and J by 2 bases, with 6 bases of the junction left unmatched. The CDR3 is made up of 16 amino acids. The V gene's germline CDR1 is WNHNN and CDR2 SYGVQD (reference sequence). CDR3 DNA: TGCGCCAGCAGTGGGGCTAGCGGGGGACTCACAGATACGCAGTATTTT. This translates into CASSGASGGLTDTQYF.

The chain recombines TRBV11-3 with TRBJ1-3; D unresolved. Trimming pared 5 bases from V and 4 bases from J, leaving 9 bases between. Germline CDR1 reads SGHNT; CDR2 reads YENEEA. The CDR3 sequence is 13 residues long. This chain's CDR3 is CASSPSAGNTIYF. DNA of the CDR3: TGTGCCAGCAGCCCCTCCGCGGGAAACACCATATATTTT.

The chain combines TRBV5-1 with TRBJ2-7; tentatively, D is TRBD1 (5 bases). The V end lost 1 base, the J end lost 5 bases, and 19 bases lay between the germline ends. Per germline, CDR1 SGHRS and CDR2 YFSETQ. This CDR3 has 16 residues. CDR3 nucleotides: TGCGCCAGCAGCTTGAGGGGCGGAAGACAGTTCGACGAGCAGTACTTC. Its protein is CASSLRGGRQFDEQYF.

This chain joins TRBV7-8 and TRBJ1-1; perhaps TRBD1 as D (5 bases). Germline CDR1 is SGHVS and CDR2 is FQNEAQ. The germline V and J ends were trimmed by 0 bases and 0 bases, with 11 bases remaining between them. The CDR3 length is 16 residues. The CDR3 spells CASSLARTRMNTEAFF. As DNA, the CDR3 is TGTGCCAGCAGCTTAGCTCGGACAAGGATGAACACTGAAGCTTTCTTT. The whole variable domain, remainder taken from reference TRBV7-8 and TRBJ1-1, is GAGVSQSPRYKVAKRGQDVALRCDPISGHVSLFWYQQALGQGPEFLTYFQNEAQLDKSGLPSDRFFAERPEGSVSTLKIQRTQQEDSAVYLCASSLARTRMNTEAFFGQGTRLTVV.

There are a few counts of this clone. This rearrangement joins TRBV30 to TRBJ1-5, with D unclear. Germline assignment: CDR1 GTSNPN and CDR2 SVGIG (reference sequence). This CDR3 has 13 amino acids. Trimming removed 3 bases from V and 0 bases from J, with 6 bases in between. The chain's CDR3 is CAWSTSSNQPQHF. For the CDR3, the DNA is TGTGCCTGGAGCACATCTAGCAATCAGCCCCAGCATTTT. The full variable domain, its missing parts supplied by reference TRBV30 and TRBJ1-5, is SQTIHQWPATLVQPVGSPLSLECTVEGTSNPNLYWYRQAAGRGLQLLFYSVGIGQISSEVPQNLSASRPQDRQFILSSKKLLLSDSGFYLCAWSTSSNQPQHFGDGTRLSIL.

This rearrangement joins TRBV6-5 to TRBJ2-3, with TRBD2 matching over 10 bases. With 2 bases clipped from V and 1 base from J, the junction kept 3 bases outside the gene matches. CDR3 length: 16 residues. Germline loops: CDR1 MNHEY, CDR2 SVGAGI. CDR3 bases: TGTGCCAGCAGTTACGTGAGCGGGGGGGGCACAGATACGCAGTATTTT. As protein: CASSYVSGGGTDTQYF.

To note about this clone: This CDR3 is also generated by other DNA sequences in the sample. This rearrangement joins TRBV20-1 to TRBJ2-7; no firm D call. Germline CDR1 DFQATT, CDR2 SNEGSKA (reference sequence). V lost 1 base and J 4 bases, leaving 5 bases between the germline ends. CDR3 length equals 11 residues. This chain's CDR3 is CSARGPYEQYF. CDR3 nucleotide sequence: TGCAGTGCTAGAGGGCCTTACGAGCAGTACTTC.

The chain uses TRBV21-1 and TRBJ1-6. TRBV21-1 is flagged as a pseudogene. There are 16 residues in the CDR3. DNA for the CDR3: TGTGCCAGCGGAAGGGGACTGGGGCCCTATAATTCACCCCTCCACTTT. Translation gives CASGRGLGPYNSPLHF.

V usage is TRBV5-1 and J usage is TRBJ2-3, with 7 positions matching TRBD1. Germline loops: CDR1 SGHRS, CDR2 YFSETQ. The CDR3 is 16 amino acids. V was clipped by 4 bases and J by 3 bases; unmatched bases: 11. In DNA, the CDR3 is TGCGCCAGCAGCACAAACACAGGGGTGGGAACAGATACGCAGTATTTT. It encodes CASSTNTGVGTDTQYF.

The V gene is TRBV4-3, the J gene TRBJ2-7; D possibly corresponds to TRBD2 (6 bases). Per germline, CDR1 LGHNA and CDR2 YSLEER. This CDR3 is 14 amino acids long. V lost 4 bases and J 7 bases, leaving 17 bases between the germline ends. The chain's CDR3 is CASSPRTTLGEQYF. CDR3 DNA sequence: TGCGCCAGCAGCCCCCGGACTACTTTGGGGGAGCAGTACTTC.

The rearrangement uses TRBV5-1 and TRBJ2-7, with 8 positions matching TRBD2. V shed 4 bases, J shed 1 base, and the junction held 16 bases outside the gene matches. Germline CDR1 is SGHRS and CDR2 is YFSETQ. There are 18 residues in the CDR3. The CDR3: CASSHETYGAGGSYEQYF. Written as DNA, the CDR3 is TGCGCCAGCAGCCACGAGACCTACGGGGCGGGGGGTTCCTACGAGCAGTACTTC. Full variable domain (rest looked up from reference TRBV5-1 and TRBJ2-7): KAGVTQTPRYLIKTRGQQVTLSCSPISGHRSVSWYQQTPGQGLQFLFEYFSETQRNKGNFPGRFSGRQFSNSRSEMNVSTLELGDSALYLCASSHETYGAGGSYEQYFGPGTRLTVT.

The gene calls are TRBV19 and TRBJ2-3; 8 nucleotides line up with TRBD1. The CDR3 has 14 amino acids. V lost 3 bases, J lost 7 bases, and 6 bases stayed unmatched. Germline CDR1 LNHDA, CDR2 SQIVND (reference sequence). CDR3: CASSILDRGNTQYF. The CDR3 DNA is TGTGCCAGTAGTATCCTCGACAGGGGAAATACGCAGTATTTT.

The chain is built from TRBV6-5 and TRBJ1-2; D possibly corresponds to TRBD1 (6 bases). Deletions cut 6 bases from V and 8 bases from J, with 19 bases between. Germline values: CDR1 MNHEY, CDR2 SVGAGI. The CDR3 runs 14 residues. CDR3 DNA: TGTGCCAGCAGGGCCGATACAGGGAGGGACGGCTACACCTTC. Its protein is CASRADTGRDGYTF.

The V gene is TRBV27, the J gene TRBJ2-1, with a weak D call TRBD1 (6 bases). Deletions cut 6 bases from V and 4 bases from J, with 13 bases between. Germline V gene data show CDR1 as MNHEY and CDR2 as SMNVEV (reference sequence). The CDR3 contains 14 residues. The CDR3: CASSRTAFYNEQFF. The CDR3 bases are TGTGCCAGCAGCCGGACAGCCTTTTACAATGAGCAGTTCTTC.

The chain uses TRBV24-1 and TRBJ2-5, with D perhaps TRBD1 (8 bases). The germline gives CDR1 KGHDR, CDR2 SFDVKD. V shed 4 bases and J shed 4 bases, with 15 bases lying between them. This CDR3 is 15 amino acids long. The CDR3 DNA reads TGTGCCACCAGTGAAAGGACAGGGAGGGGAGAGACCCAGTACTTC. Its translation is CATSERTGRGETQYF.

The rearrangement links TRBV14 to TRBJ2-7; D remains ambiguous. The CDR3 has 17 residues. The ends were cut back, 1 base at V and 4 bases at J, with 20 bases in the middle. CDR1 and CDR2 from the germline V gene are SGHDN and FVKESK. CDR3: CASSQAEVWRLRYEQYF. CDR3 bases: TGTGCCAGCAGCCAAGCAGAGGTCTGGCGGCTACGTTACGAGCAGTACTTC.

The chain employs TRBV9 and TRBJ2-1; the match to TRBD2 covers 9 bases. Germline CDR1 and CDR2: SGDLS and YYNGEE. The CDR3 has 16 amino acids. The ends lost 4 bases at V and 4 bases at J; junction bases unmatched: 9. Written as DNA, the CDR3 is TGTGCCAGCAGCCCCGCCAGCGGGGGGTCTTACAATGAGCAGTTCTTC. This codes for CASSPASGGSYNEQFF.

V usage is TRBV29-1 and J usage is TRBJ1-5; no definite D call. The germline gives CDR1 SQVTM, CDR2 ANQGSEA. The CDR3 extends over 13 amino acids. Trimming took 2 bases from V and 6 from J, leaving 11 bases between them. In DNA, the CDR3 is TGCAGCGTTGAACAAGGTCGCGGTCAGCCCCAGCATTTT. Translation: CSVEQGRGQPQHF.

The chain couples TRBV5-1 to TRBJ1-1; D is perhaps TRBD1 (6 bases). With 5 bases removed from V and 1 base from J, the gap between germline ends came to 15 bases. Germline CDR1 reads SGHRS; CDR2 reads YFSETQ. The CDR3 runs 15 residues. CDR3 sequence: CASSSHGTPNTEAFF. DNA for the CDR3: TGCGCCAGCAGTTCCCACGGGACACCGAACACTGAAGCTTTCTTT.

The rearrangement links TRBV19 to TRBJ2-3; TRBD1 aligns across 7 bases. Per the germline V gene, CDR1 is LNHDA and CDR2 is SQIVND (reference sequence). V trimming: 6 bases; J trimming: 1 base; junction bases outside the gene matches: 7. This CDR3 contains 15 residues. The CDR3 DNA is TGTGCCAGTAGGGGTACAGGGGCGGGCACAGATACGCAGTATTTT. Its protein is CASRGTGAGTDTQYF.

The chain combines TRBV28 with TRBJ2-1, with TRBD2 as a possible D gene (7 bases). Trimming took 2 bases from V and 6 from J, leaving 11 bases between them. This CDR3 has 14 residues. Germline values: CDR1 MDHEN, CDR2 SYDVKM. CDR3 DNA sequence: TGTGCCAGCAGTTTAAGGAGGGGGGGCAATGAGCAGTTCTTC. This sequence encodes CASSLRRGGNEQFF.

This chain links TRBV18 with TRBJ2-1; TRBD1 matches 12 bases. The CDR3 loop spans 17 amino acids. Trimming cost V 2 bases and J 1 base; bases outside gene matches: 3. The germline V gene encodes CDR1 KGHSH and CDR2 LQKENI. CDR3 coding DNA: TGTGCCAGCTCACCATGGGACAGGGGGCTTTCCTACAATGAGCAGTTCTTC. Translation: CASSPWDRGLSYNEQFF.

This CDR3 reads CASSPSGLAGGPETQYF. DNA for the CDR3: TGCGCCAGCAGCCCGTCGGGACTAGCGGGGGGGCCGGAGACCCAGTACTTC. This rearrangement joins TRBV4-1 to TRBJ2-5, with 16 bases lining up with TRBD2. The germline V gene has CDR1 MGHRA and CDR2 YSYEKL. Unmatched junction bases numbered 7, after V lost 4 bases and J lost 5 bases. CDR3 length: 17 residues.

The chain couples TRBV7-8 to TRBJ1-5, with D possibly being TRBD1 (5 bases). Germline loops: CDR1 SGHVS, CDR2 FQNEAQ. The V and J ends lost 5 bases and 6 bases respectively, with 23 bases between them. CDR3 size: 17 residues. The DNA of the CDR3 is TGTGCCAGCAGCCCCCATCGGGCCGCTGGGGCAGGTCAGCCCCAGCATTTT. Its protein product is CASSPHRAAGAGQPQHF.

This sequence joins TRBV9 and TRBJ1-5; TRBD1 aligns across 7 bases. The CDR3 totals 15 residues. The J segment lost 9 bases and the V segment lost 0 bases, leaving 9 bases of the junction unmatched. Germline V gives CDR1 SGDLS, CDR2 YYNGEE. The CDR3 sequence: CASSVGPGTAGPQHF. CDR3 in DNA: TGTGCCAGCAGCGTAGGGCCCGGGACAGCTGGGCCCCAGCATTTT.